This TCR beta chain was recovered during a study of T cells expressing NK-cell markers. Overall study results and limits: Certain NKG2C+ T cell clones were expanded, and their HCMV specificity remained unclear. For about six donors, the dominant NKG2C+ clonotypes made up about 1.0-7.5% of their CD8+ T cells.

Comment on this clonotype: What it recognizes is unknown.

There are 13 residues in the CDR3. Looked up from germline, CDR1 is SSHAT and CDR2 is FNYEAQ (reference sequence). What made the TCR beta cDNA was 5'RACE template switching with UMIs. TCRdb re-called the 5' RACE reads and catalogs CDR3 proteins one per entry, DNA excluded. In all, the sample yields approximately 15,000 distinct CDR3 sequences. The sequence derives from a man aged 18-75 years in good health. The sequencing sample was made of blood T cells: a sorted CD56 or NKG2C T cell subset, CD4+ or CD8+ T cells, or bulk PBMC T cells (not recorded which). The chain recombines TRBV7-7 with TRBJ2-7; TCRdb reports TRBD2, a call that lacks DNA to check it against. The CDR3 reads CASSWGLPYEQYF.